The 14 T cell receptor beta chains presented below share a single source sample, sequenced in a study of control samples from healthy donors and cancer patients. The protocol was immunoSEQ multiplex PCR, while the TCRdb copy is restricted to in-frame clones and leaves out a portion. The table shows 350,000 to 450,000 clones, with roughly 90% occurring only once. Material: PBMCs. The receptor set was obtained from a man between 40 and 49 years old with head and neck cancer.

V and J are TRBV19 and TRBJ1-5; D is unresolved. The CDR3 has 12 residues. The ends were cut back, 3 bases at V and 10 bases at J, with 10 bases in the middle. In germline, CDR1 is LNHDA, CDR2 SQIVND (reference sequence). The CDR3 loop is CASSMGAGPQHF. The CDR3 DNA sequence: TGTGCCAGTAGTATGGGTGCGGGTCCCCAGCATTTT.

This clone was seen a handful of times. This chain connects TRBV7-8 to TRBJ1-4, with unresolved D. Germline CDR1 and CDR2: SGHVS and FQNEAQ. The CDR3 loop spans 15 amino acids. V gave up 5 bases and J gave up 0 bases, with 10 bases separating them. For the CDR3, the DNA is TGTGCCAGCAGCCCATACTTTTCAACTAATGAAAAACTGTTTTTT. This translates into CASSPYFSTNEKLFF.

The genes are TRBV30 and TRBJ1-1; TRBD1 is a possible D gene (5 bases). The V gene's germline CDR1 is GTSNPN and CDR2 SVGIG (reference sequence). The CDR3 extends over 12 amino acids. Trimming left V 8 bases short and J 7 bases short, with 17 bases between. The CDR3 DNA sequence: TGTGCCCACATTATTAGGGGTGGTGAAGCTTTCTTT. Its translation: CAHIIRGGEAFF.

This clone has only a few counts. The chain carries TRBV6-2 or TRBV6-3 and TRBJ2-2, with 8 nucleotides matching TRBD1. The V segment lost 2 bases and the J segment 6 bases; nucleotides outside the gene matches: 8. The CDR3 covers 16 residues. Germline-derived CDR1 and CDR2 are MNHEY and SVGEGT. The chain's CDR3 is CASSYPPQGASGELFF. CDR3 DNA sequence: TGTGCCAGCAGTTACCCCCCCCAGGGGGCTTCCGGGGAGCTGTTTTTT.

This chain links TRBV6-1 with TRBJ1-1; TRBD1 is a possible D gene (5 bases). This CDR3 region has 15 residues. Germline CDR1 MNHNS, CDR2 SASEGT. Trimming pared 2 bases from V and 9 bases from J, leaving 19 bases between. The CDR3 spells CASSEPGPIGVKAFF. CDR3 bases: TGTGCCAGCAGTGAACCGGGGCCAATTGGGGTGAAAGCTTTCTTT.

V usage is TRBV6-2 or TRBV6-3 and J usage is TRBJ1-4, with 10 positions matching TRBD1. Losses at the gene ends were 6 bases for V and 4 bases for J; bases not matched to a gene: 5. CDR3 length: 15 amino acids. The germline gives CDR1 MNHEY, CDR2 SVGEGT. CDR3 nucleotide sequence: TGTGCCAGCAGCAGACAGGGGGCCCTTAATGAAAAACTGTTTTTT. Translating gives CASSRQGALNEKLFF.

The V call is TRBV5-1, the J call TRBJ2-7, with 9 bases identical to TRBD1. The junction had 8 bases not matched to a gene; V was cut back by 4 bases and J by 3 bases. Germline lookup yields CDR1 SGHRS and CDR2 YFSETQ. The CDR3 consists of 15 residues. CDR3 amino acids: CASSPDGTGFYEQYF. CDR3 DNA sequence: TGCGCCAGCAGCCCGGATGGGACAGGGTTCTACGAGCAGTACTTC.

This clone appeared once. The chain carries TRBV4-2 and TRBJ2-2; the D is unclear. The CDR3 covers 14 residues. V shed 4 bases and J shed 1 base, with 7 bases lying between them. Germline loops: CDR1 LGHNA, CDR2 YNFKEQ. In DNA form, the CDR3 reads TGTGCCAGCAGCCCCCGGGTGAACACCGGGGAGCTGTTTTTT. Its protein product is CASSPRVNTGELFF.

J is TRBJ1-2 and V is TRBV5-1; possibly TRBD1 for D (5 bases). Germline assignment: CDR1 SGHRS and CDR2 YFSETQ. V was clipped by 2 bases and J by 6 bases, with 11 bases between them. CDR3 length: 13 residues. The CDR3 coding sequence is TGCGCCAGCAGCTTCGAAGGGGCAGATGGCTACACCTTC. Protein: CASSFEGADGYTF. The full variable domain, rest sourced from reference TRBV5-1 and TRBJ1-2, is KAGVTQTPRYLIKTRGQQVTLSCSPISGHRSVSWYQQTPGQGLQFLFEYFSETQRNKGNFPGRFSGRQFSNSRSEMNVSTLELGDSALYLCASSFEGADGYTFGSGTRLTVV.

The chain recombines TRBV12-5 with TRBJ2-7, with 8 bases that match TRBD1. CDR3 length: 14 residues. From germline, CDR1 is LGHNT and CDR2 FRNRAP. The trim removed 4 bases at V and 7 bases at J, leaving 9 bases unmatched. The CDR3 protein is CASGYGQGAQEQYF. CDR3 coding DNA: TGTGCTAGTGGTTATGGGCAGGGGGCACAAGAGCAGTACTTC.

This clone was observed a handful of times. This chain joins TRBV4-3 and TRBJ1-5; D gene ambiguous. V shed 3 bases and J shed 0 bases, with 12 bases lying between them. Germline lookup yields CDR1 LGHNA and CDR2 YSLEER. The CDR3 spans 16 residues. CDR3 nucleotides: TGCGCCAGCAGCCAGAATCTAGGGATTAGCAATCAGCCCCAGCATTTT. It translates to CASSQNLGISNQPQHF.

The rearrangement uses TRBV5-1 and TRBJ2-2; D might be TRBD1 or TRBD2, each matching 5 bases. The length of the CDR3 is 17 residues. Trimming took off 0 bases at V and 4 bases at J, with 16 bases between the two ends. Germline V gene sequence: CDR1 SGHRS, CDR2 YFSETQ. The CDR3 spells CASSLDPPGTSTGELFF. Written as DNA, the CDR3 is TGCGCCAGCAGCTTGGACCCCCCAGGGACGAGCACCGGGGAGCTGTTTTTT. The full variable domain, completed using reference TRBV5-1 and TRBJ2-2, is KAGVTQTPRYLIKTRGQQVTLSCSPISGHRSVSWYQQTPGQGLQFLFEYFSETQRNKGNFPGRFSGRQFSNSRSEMNVSTLELGDSALYLCASSLDPPGTSTGELFFGEGSRLTVL.

The chain employs TRBV7-2 and TRBJ1-4; TRBD1 is a possible D gene (5 bases). V shed 3 bases and J shed 5 bases, with 13 bases lying between them. Germline CDR1 is SGHTA and CDR2 is FQGNSA. The CDR3 has 15 amino acids. The CDR3 loop is CASSLGPKENEKLFF. The CDR3 DNA sequence: TGTGCCAGCAGCTTGGGACCGAAGGAGAATGAAAAACTGTTTTTT.

Note on this clone: In the same sample, other DNA sequences code for this CDR3. The chain combines TRBV6-5 with TRBJ1-1; D is unresolved. There are 13 residues in the CDR3. V was trimmed by 4 bases and J by 0 bases, leaving 6 bases between them. From germline, CDR1 is MNHEY and CDR2 SVGAGI. CDR3 loop: CASSSPMNTEAFF. In DNA, the CDR3 is TGTGCCAGCAGTTCCCCTATGAACACTGAAGCTTTCTTT.